These 5 T cell receptor beta chains were sequenced from one sample in a study of blood T cell repertoires in COVID-19. Measured with immunoSEQ multiplex PCR; TCRdb has only the in-frame clones, and not every one. The table has about 100,000 clones, roughly 76% seen once. The sample consisted of peripheral blood. All receptors come from a man older than 75 with COVID-19, enrolled during active disease.

The V gene is TRBV12-5, the J gene TRBJ1-2; TRBD1 aligns across 7 bases. Losses at the gene ends were 7 bases for V and 6 bases for J; bases not matched to a gene: 11. The V gene's germline CDR1 is LGHNT and CDR2 FRNRAP. CDR3 size: 14 residues. The CDR3 loop is CASAKDRPGDGYTF. DNA for the CDR3: TGTGCTAGTGCTAAGGACAGGCCTGGGGATGGCTACACCTTC.

The rearrangement links TRBV6-4 to TRBJ2-1; perhaps TRBD2 as D (5 bases). Germline CDR1 is MRHNA and CDR2 is SNTAGT. CDR3 length: 15 residues. V lost 4 bases and J 0 bases, leaving 10 bases between the germline ends. This CDR3 reads CASSGEAVSYNEQFF. The DNA of the CDR3 is TGTGCCAGCAGTGGTGAAGCGGTCTCCTACAATGAGCAGTTCTTC.

This chain joins TRBV10-3 and TRBJ2-1; 7 bases align to TRBD1. V trimming: 5 bases; J trimming: 2 bases; junction bases outside the gene matches: 15. Germline lookup yields CDR1 ENHRY and CDR2 SYGVKD. The CDR3 covers 18 residues. DNA for the CDR3: TGTGCCATCAGTCTCCCGCGCCTTACAGGGGTCACCTACAATGAGCAGTTCTTC. It is translated as CAISLPRLTGVTYNEQFF.

This clone occurred once. V and J are TRBV12-5 and TRBJ1-6, with TRBD1 identical over 8 bases. The CDR3 spans 21 residues. The V gene end was trimmed by 0 bases and the J gene end by 0 bases; junction bases not matched to a gene: 13. CDR1 and CDR2 from the germline V gene are LGHNT and FRNRAP. The CDR3 sequence is CASGLVLVPDRDFSYNSPLHF. In DNA, the CDR3 is TGTGCTAGTGGTTTGGTATTAGTTCCGGACAGGGATTTCTCCTATAATTCACCCCTCCACTTT.

The chain joins TRBV27 to TRBJ2-3, with 10 bases lining up with TRBD2. From germline, CDR1 is MNHEY and CDR2 SMNVEV (reference sequence). The CDR3 runs 15 residues. The ends lost 2 bases at V and 4 bases at J; junction bases unmatched: 3. The chain's CDR3 is CASSLITSGADTQYF. The CDR3 bases are TGTGCCAGCAGTTTAATAACTAGCGGGGCAGATACGCAGTATTTT.